Each of the 28 T cell receptor beta chains below was sequenced from the same sample in a study of cytomegalovirus exposure and HLA in healthy donors. Profiled with immunoSEQ multiplex PCR; TCRdb holds only in-frame clones, not every one. The table records 220,000 or so clones, over 80% of them present only once. The specimen was PBMCs. These receptors were collected from a young woman in good health and CMV-seropositive.

The rearrangement uses TRBV13 and TRBJ1-5, with a tentative D call TRBD1 (6 bases). CDR1 and CDR2 from the germline V gene are PRHDT and FYEKMQ (reference sequence). There are 14 residues in the CDR3. Trimming took off 4 bases at V and 1 base at J, with 8 bases between the two ends. Written as DNA, the CDR3 is TGTGCCAGCAGCTCCGGACAGAGCAATCAGCCCCAGCATTTT. Protein product: CASSSGQSNQPQHF.

The chain uses TRBV7-8 and TRBJ2-1; 9 bases fit TRBD2. CDR1 and CDR2 from the germline V gene are SGHVS and FQNEAQ. With V trimmed by 1 base and J by 9 bases, 7 bases remained unmatched. The CDR3 runs 15 residues. CDR3 sequence reads: CASSLVLAGAGEQFF. CDR3 nucleotide sequence: TGTGCCAGCAGCTTAGTGTTAGCGGGAGCGGGTGAGCAGTTCTTC.

V is TRBV6-5 and J is TRBJ1-1, with D perhaps TRBD1 (5 bases). The V end lost 6 bases, the J end lost 1 base, and 15 bases lay between the germline ends. Germline CDR1 and CDR2: MNHEY and SVGAGI. The CDR3 is 15 amino acids. CDR3: CASSPTTTGNTEAFF. As DNA, the CDR3 is TGTGCCAGCAGCCCGACTACTACAGGGAACACTGAAGCTTTCTTT.

Details on this clone: The same CDR3 arises from other DNA sequences in this sample as well. CDR3 coding DNA: TGTGCCAGCAGTCCCGGACAGATGAACACTGAAGCTTTCTTT. It encodes CASSPGQMNTEAFF. V and J are TRBV27 and TRBJ1-1; a possible D gene is TRBD1 (6 bases). Germline-derived CDR1 and CDR2 are MNHEY and SMNVEV (reference sequence). Trimming cost V 5 bases and J 0 bases, with 10 bases left between them. The CDR3 consists of 14 residues.

The chain combines TRBV2 with TRBJ2-7; 13 bases align to TRBD2. Germline values: CDR1 SNHLY, CDR2 FYNNEI. The junction had 9 bases not matched to a gene; V was cut back by 6 bases and J by 7 bases. This CDR3 region has 15 residues. This CDR3 reads CASRLLAGGPREQYF. CDR3 DNA sequence: TGTGCCAGCAGGCTACTAGCGGGAGGGCCGCGGGAGCAGTACTTC.

For this clone: Other DNA sequences in the sample encode the same CDR3. This rearrangement joins TRBV5-6 to TRBJ1-2; no clear D. Per germline, CDR1 SGHDT and CDR2 YYEEEE. This CDR3 spans 13 amino acids. Trimming took 0 bases from V and 5 from J, leaving 8 bases between them. The CDR3 region has the DNA TGTGCCAGCAGCTTGGGCGGGTCTTATGGCTACACCTTC. This sequence encodes CASSLGGSYGYTF.

This clone was recorded a few times. The chain couples TRBV27 to TRBJ1-2; TRBD1 agrees at 9 bases. This CDR3 contains 15 residues. Germline V CDR1 and CDR2: MNHEY, SMNVEV (reference sequence). V dropped 5 bases and J dropped 7; count of bases not matched to a gene: 11. The CDR3 sequence is CASSLQPTGGTGYTF. In DNA, the CDR3 is TGTGCCAGCAGTCTACAACCCACAGGGGGCACTGGCTACACCTTC.

The table lists this clone with many counts. CDR3 DNA: TGTGCCAGCAGTGAAGACAGCTCTGGGGCCAACGTCCTGACTTTC. Protein: CASSEDSSGANVLTF. The chain links TRBV6-1 to TRBJ2-6; D remains unclear. The CDR3 loop spans 15 amino acids. V lost 1 base, J lost 0 bases, and 4 bases lay in between. The germline V gene has CDR1 MNHNS and CDR2 SASEGT.

This chain uses TRBV28 with TRBJ1-1, with D maybe TRBD1 (5 bases). This CDR3 comprises 15 residues. The germline gives CDR1 MDHEN, CDR2 SYDVKM. The ends were cut back, 5 bases at V and 5 bases at J, with 18 bases in the middle. CDR3 bases: TGTGCCAGCAGTCCCCCTTCGTGGGGCTGGACTGAAGCTTTCTTT. Translation gives CASSPPSWGWTEAFF.

This clone was seen just once. This rearrangement joins TRBV6-5 to TRBJ2-7, with D maybe TRBD1 (5 bases). Germline V gene lookup returns CDR1 MNHEY and CDR2 SVGAGI. V gave up 0 bases and J gave up 3 bases, with 12 bases separating them. This CDR3 is 15 amino acids long. CDR3 nucleotide sequence: TGTGCCAGCAGTTACTCGGGGCACCCTTACTACGAGCAGTACTTC. It specifies CASSYSGHPYYEQYF.

The chain carries TRBV4-3 and TRBJ2-1; 12 positions match TRBD2. V shed 0 bases and J 8 bases; nucleotides not matched to a gene: 5. Germline assignment: CDR1 LGHNA and CDR2 YSLEER. CDR3 length equals 16 residues. CDR3 sequence reads: CASSQELAGGIDEQFF. As DNA, the CDR3 is TGCGCCAGCAGCCAAGAACTAGCGGGAGGAATCGATGAGCAGTTCTTC.

The chain employs TRBV29-1 and TRBJ2-3; TRBD1 matches 7 bases. The germline V gene encodes CDR1 SQVTM and CDR2 ANQGSEA. There are 10 residues in the CDR3. Losses at the gene ends were 4 bases for V and 10 bases for J; bases not matched to a gene: 2. CDR3 nucleotides: TGCAGCGTTGGTGACAGGGCGCAGTATTTT. It codes for CSVGDRAQYF.

The chain couples TRBV2 to TRBJ1-5; possible D gene TRBD1, 5 bases. The CDR3 has 14 residues. Looked up from germline, CDR1 is SNHLY and CDR2 is FYNNEI. V was clipped by 3 bases and J by 6 bases, with 12 bases between them. For the CDR3, the DNA is TGTGCCAGCAGTGACTTGGGGGTGCTTCAGCCCCAGCATTTT. Translated, it gives CASSDLGVLQPQHF.

A single count supports this clone. The chain joins TRBV6-1 to TRBJ1-5, with TRBD1 matching 7 bases. The V and J ends lost 3 bases and 4 bases, in that order; junction bases with no gene match: 6. Germline V gene data show CDR1 as MNHNS and CDR2 as SASEGT. The CDR3 is made up of 15 amino acids. As DNA, the CDR3 is TGTGCCAGCAGTGATTCGACAGGGCCGAATCAGCCCCAGCATTTT. Protein sequence: CASSDSTGPNQPQHF.

This clone was recorded many times. This chain joins TRBV6-4 and TRBJ2-1, with no clear D. The CDR3 is 15 residues long. Germline V gene data show CDR1 as MRHNA and CDR2 as SNTAGT. Trimming took off 4 bases at V and 0 bases at J, with 10 bases between the two ends. DNA of the CDR3: TGTGCCAGCAGTGTTGAAGCGAGCTCCTACAATGAGCAGTTCTTC. Translating it yields CASSVEASSYNEQFF.

The chain couples TRBV29-1 to TRBJ2-1, with D tentatively TRBD2 (6 bases). CDR3 length: 15 residues. The germline V gene encodes CDR1 SQVTM and CDR2 ANQGSEA. Trimming removed 7 bases at V and 4 bases at J, with 20 bases between. CDR3 sequence reads: CSGVAGGPGYNEQFF. The CDR3 DNA sequence: TGCAGCGGAGTAGCAGGAGGGCCTGGGTACAATGAGCAGTTCTTC.

This clone was detected only a few times. V is TRBV5-1 and J is TRBJ1-4; TRBD1 matches at 8 bases. After removal of 4 bases from V and 8 bases from J, the junction contained 7 bases not matched to a gene. CDR1 is SGHRS and CDR2 is YFSETQ in the germline V gene. The CDR3 is made up of 14 amino acids. In DNA, the CDR3 is TGCGCCAGCAGCGAGGACAGGGTGCGGGAAAAACTGTTTTTT. It codes for CASSEDRVREKLFF.

This clone was found a few times. The chain carries TRBV10-1 and TRBJ2-2, with 16 bases that match TRBD2. Germline loops: CDR1 WNHNN, CDR2 SYGVQD (reference sequence). This CDR3 comprises 19 residues. Losses at the gene ends were 4 bases for V and 3 bases for J; bases not matched to a gene: 8. The CDR3 sequence: CASSAAGLAGGLHTGELFF. The CDR3, as DNA: TGCGCCAGCAGTGCGGCGGGACTAGCGGGAGGGCTCCACACCGGGGAGCTGTTTTTT.

The chain couples TRBV9 to TRBJ1-2; D is possibly TRBD1 (5 bases). The length of the CDR3 is 15 residues. Germline CDR1 reads SGDLS; CDR2 reads YYNGEE. The V end lost 4 bases, the J end lost 5 bases, and 18 bases lay between the germline ends. CDR3 bases: TGTGCCAGCAGCACAGGCCCTGCCGAACCTTATGGCTACACCTTC. Protein product: CASSTGPAEPYGYTF.

The gene calls are TRBV20-1 and TRBJ2-1; D unresolved. V lost 5 bases and J lost 7, with 9 bases in between. The CDR3 contains 11 residues. Germline-derived CDR1 and CDR2 are DFQATT and SNEGSKA (reference sequence). The CDR3 sequence is CSAPAPNEQFF. The CDR3 DNA follows: TGCAGTGCTCCAGCTCCTAATGAGCAGTTCTTC.

This clone was counted between two and nine times. V usage is TRBV7-9 and J usage is TRBJ1-5; 7 bases are shared with TRBD1. Germline assignment: CDR1 SEHNR and CDR2 FQNEAQ (reference sequence). The CDR3 runs to 16 residues. The J segment lost 5 bases and the V segment lost 5 bases, leaving 12 bases of the junction unmatched. The CDR3 DNA follows: TGTGCCAGCAGCCCGGAATTAGGGGGCACGGATCAGCCCCAGCATTTT. This sequence encodes CASSPELGGTDQPQHF.

The DNA of the CDR3 is TGTGCCTCCTCAGGGCAAAAAAACTATGGCTACACCTTC. Encoded protein: CASSGQKNYGYTF. The gene calls are TRBV6-1 and TRBJ1-2; TRBD1 might be the D (5 bases). V lost 11 bases to trimming and J lost 2 bases, with 15 bases between them. The CDR3 consists of 13 residues. Germline CDR1 is MNHNS and CDR2 is SASEGT.

The chain is built from TRBV18 and TRBJ1-3, with 9 bases fitting TRBD1. CDR3 size: 13 residues. Germline loops: CDR1 KGHSH, CDR2 LQKENI. With 3 bases clipped from V and 7 bases from J, the junction kept 1 base outside the gene matches. CDR3 loop: CASSPGTGNTIYF. CDR3 coding DNA: TGTGCCAGCTCACCGGGGACAGGGAACACCATATATTTT.

The rearrangement links TRBV4-3 to TRBJ2-2; 11 bases align to TRBD2. This CDR3 region has 17 residues. V lost 1 base to trimming and J lost 1 base; unmatched junction nucleotides: 2. Germline values: CDR1 LGHNA, CDR2 YSLEER. CDR3 sequence: CASSQGGTSGNTGELFF. Written as DNA, the CDR3 is TGCGCCAGCAGCCAAGGAGGGACTAGCGGGAACACCGGGGAGCTGTTTTTT.

V is TRBV7-8 and J is TRBJ1-5, with 7 bases lining up with TRBD1. This CDR3 is built from 15 residues. The ends lost 6 bases at V and 2 bases at J; junction bases unmatched: 7. Germline V gene data show CDR1 as SGHVS and CDR2 as FQNEAQ. The CDR3 region has the DNA TGTGCCAGCAGTTTAACAGGGGAAGGCAATCAGCCCCAGCATTTT. It translates to CASSLTGEGNQPQHF.

The CDR3 sequence is CAISPGPSEETQYF. CDR3 nucleotide sequence: TGTGCCATCAGTCCCGGCCCTTCCGAAGAGACCCAGTACTTC. V usage is TRBV10-3 and J usage is TRBJ2-5, with unresolved D. This CDR3 contains 14 residues. V shed 5 bases and J shed 3 bases, with 13 bases lying between them. Germline CDR1 is ENHRY and CDR2 is SYGVKD.

The CDR3 spells CSGSDWSTEAFF. The CDR3 region has the DNA TGCAGCGGATCAGACTGGAGCACTGAAGCTTTCTTT. The rearrangement uses TRBV29-1 and TRBJ1-1; D gene ambiguous. The V end was cut by 7 bases, the J end by 4 bases, with 13 bases between. Germline CDR1 is SQVTM and CDR2 is ANQGSEA. The CDR3 covers 12 residues.

The gene calls are TRBV9 and TRBJ1-5; D perhaps matches TRBD1 (5 bases). Trimming took 0 bases from V and 4 from J, leaving 8 bases between them. CDR1 is SGDLS, CDR2 YYNGEE, per germline. The CDR3 extends over 14 amino acids. CDR3 nucleotides: TGTGCCAGCAGCGTAGGGGAGGGGAATCAGCCCCAGCATTTT. Translated: CASSVGEGNQPQHF.